The present T cell receptor beta chain was sequenced within a study of blood T cell repertoires in COVID-19. The wider study: Material from acute and convalescent COVID-19 was sourced from the United States, Italy and Spain.

Clones were read by immunoSEQ multiplex PCR, and TCRdb kept only the in-frame ones, dropping some. The sample lists 150,000 to 190,000 clones, around 91% occurring once. The V gene lost 3 bases and the J gene lost 5 bases, with 10 bases spanning the gap. Germline V CDR1 and CDR2: SGHTA, FQGTGA. This CDR3 comprises 13 residues. The sequence was obtained from a woman aged 35 to 49 with acute or convalescent COVID-19. This chain links TRBV7-3 with TRBJ1-1; D remains unclear. The sequenced sample was peripheral blood. CDR3: CASSFGRETEAFF. The CDR3, as DNA: TGTGCCAGCAGCTTTGGACGGGAAACTGAAGCTTTCTTT.